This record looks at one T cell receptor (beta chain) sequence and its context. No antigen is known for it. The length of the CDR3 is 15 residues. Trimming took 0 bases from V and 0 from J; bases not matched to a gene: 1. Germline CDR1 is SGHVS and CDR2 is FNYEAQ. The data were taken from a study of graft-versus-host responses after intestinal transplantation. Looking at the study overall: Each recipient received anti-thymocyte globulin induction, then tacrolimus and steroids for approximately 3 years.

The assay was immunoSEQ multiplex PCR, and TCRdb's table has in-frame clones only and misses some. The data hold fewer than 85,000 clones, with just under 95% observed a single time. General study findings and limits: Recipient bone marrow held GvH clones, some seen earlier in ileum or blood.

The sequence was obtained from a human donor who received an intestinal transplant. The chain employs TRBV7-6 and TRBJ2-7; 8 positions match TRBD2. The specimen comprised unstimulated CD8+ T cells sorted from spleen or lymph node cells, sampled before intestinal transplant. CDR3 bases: TGTGCCAGCAGCTTAGCCAGCGGGAGCTCCTACGAGCAGTACTTC. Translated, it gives CASSLASGSSYEQYF.